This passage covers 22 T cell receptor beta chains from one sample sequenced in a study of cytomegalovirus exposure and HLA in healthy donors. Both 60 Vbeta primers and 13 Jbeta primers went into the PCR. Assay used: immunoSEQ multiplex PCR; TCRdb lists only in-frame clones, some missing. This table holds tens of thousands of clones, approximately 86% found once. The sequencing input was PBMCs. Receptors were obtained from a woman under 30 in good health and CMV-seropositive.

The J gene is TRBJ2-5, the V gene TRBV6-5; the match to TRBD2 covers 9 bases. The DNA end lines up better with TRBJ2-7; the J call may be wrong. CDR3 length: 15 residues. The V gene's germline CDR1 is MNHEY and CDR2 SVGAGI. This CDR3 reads CASRYSGSGSYEQYF. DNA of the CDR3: TGTGCCAGCAGGTATAGCGGGAGCGGGTCCTACGAGCAGTACTTC.

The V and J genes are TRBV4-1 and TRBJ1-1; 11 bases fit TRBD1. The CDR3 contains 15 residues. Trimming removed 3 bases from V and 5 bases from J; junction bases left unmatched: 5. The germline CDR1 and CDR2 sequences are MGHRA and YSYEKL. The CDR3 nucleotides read TGCGCCAGCAGCCAGGACAGGGGGCTAGTAACTGAAGCTTTCTTT. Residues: CASSQDRGLVTEAFF.

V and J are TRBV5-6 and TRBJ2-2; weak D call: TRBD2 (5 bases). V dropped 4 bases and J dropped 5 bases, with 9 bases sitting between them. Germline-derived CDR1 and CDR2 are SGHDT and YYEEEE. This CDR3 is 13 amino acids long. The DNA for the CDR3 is TGTGCCAGCAGCCCACGAGGGACCGGGGAGCTGTTTTTT. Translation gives CASSPRGTGELFF.

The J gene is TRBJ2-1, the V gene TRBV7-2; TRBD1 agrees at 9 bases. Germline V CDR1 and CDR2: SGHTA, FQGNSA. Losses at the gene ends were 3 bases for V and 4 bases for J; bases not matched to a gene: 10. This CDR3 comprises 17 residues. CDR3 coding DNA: TGTGCCAGCAGCTTGACCCGGGACAGGGTGGTATACAATGAGCAGTTCTTC. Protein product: CASSLTRDRVVYNEQFF.

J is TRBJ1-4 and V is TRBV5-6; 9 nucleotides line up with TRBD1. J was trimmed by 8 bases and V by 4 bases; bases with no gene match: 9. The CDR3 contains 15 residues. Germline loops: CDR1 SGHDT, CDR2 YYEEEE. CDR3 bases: TGTGCCAGCAGCGGGGACAGGGTCCCGGAGGAAAAACTGTTTTTT. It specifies CASSGDRVPEEKLFF. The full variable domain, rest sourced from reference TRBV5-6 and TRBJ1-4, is DAGVTQSPTHLIKTRGQQVTLRCSPKSGHDTVSWYQQALGQGPQFIFQYYEEEERQRGNFPDRFSGHQFPNYSSELNVNALLLGDSALYLCASSGDRVPEEKLFFGSGTQLSVL.

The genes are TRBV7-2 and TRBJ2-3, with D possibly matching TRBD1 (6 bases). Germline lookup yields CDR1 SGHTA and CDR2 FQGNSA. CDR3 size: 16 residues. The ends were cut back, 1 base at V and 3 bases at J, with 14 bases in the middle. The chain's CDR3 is CASSLGARQGTDTQYF. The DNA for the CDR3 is TGTGCCAGCAGCTTAGGGGCGCGGCAGGGGACAGATACGCAGTATTTT.

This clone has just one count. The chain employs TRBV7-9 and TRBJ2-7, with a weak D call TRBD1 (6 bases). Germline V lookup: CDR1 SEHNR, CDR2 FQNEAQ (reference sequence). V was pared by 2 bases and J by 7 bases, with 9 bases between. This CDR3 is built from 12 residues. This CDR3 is CASSLQDREQYF. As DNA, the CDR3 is TGTGCCAGCAGCTTACAAGACAGGGAGCAGTACTTC.

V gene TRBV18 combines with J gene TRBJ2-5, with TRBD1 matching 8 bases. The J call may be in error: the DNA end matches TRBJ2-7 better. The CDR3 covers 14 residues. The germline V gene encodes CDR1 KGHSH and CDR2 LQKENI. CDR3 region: CASSPYGQGSEQYF. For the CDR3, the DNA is TGTGCCAGCTCCCCGTACGGACAGGGAAGCGAGCAGTACTTC.

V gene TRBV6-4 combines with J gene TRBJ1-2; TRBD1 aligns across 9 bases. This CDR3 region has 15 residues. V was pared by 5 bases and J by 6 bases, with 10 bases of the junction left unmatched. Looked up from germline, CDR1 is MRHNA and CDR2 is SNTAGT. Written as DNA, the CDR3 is TGTGCCAGCAGTTATCGGACAGGGGCAATGGATGGCTACACCTTC. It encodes CASSYRTGAMDGYTF.

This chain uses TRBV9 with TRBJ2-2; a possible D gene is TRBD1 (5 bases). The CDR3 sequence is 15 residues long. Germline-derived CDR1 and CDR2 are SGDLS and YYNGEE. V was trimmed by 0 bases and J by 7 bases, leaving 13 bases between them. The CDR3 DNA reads TGTGCCAGCAGCGTAGACAGGAATATATTCGGGGAGCTGTTTTTT. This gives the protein CASSVDRNIFGELFF.

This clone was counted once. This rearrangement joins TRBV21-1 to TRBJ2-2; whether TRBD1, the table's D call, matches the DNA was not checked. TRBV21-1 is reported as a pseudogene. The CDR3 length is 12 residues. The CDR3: CASRTKGGELFF. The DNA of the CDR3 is TGTGCCAGCAGGACAAAGGGGGGGGAGCTGTTTTTT.

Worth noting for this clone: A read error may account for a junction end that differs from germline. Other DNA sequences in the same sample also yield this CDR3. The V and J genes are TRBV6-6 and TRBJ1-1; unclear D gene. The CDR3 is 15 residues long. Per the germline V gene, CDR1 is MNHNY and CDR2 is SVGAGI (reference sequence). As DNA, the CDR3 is TGTGCCAGCAGCACGGAGGGCTCGGGAAGCACTGAGGCTTTCTTT. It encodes CASSTEGSGSTEAFF.

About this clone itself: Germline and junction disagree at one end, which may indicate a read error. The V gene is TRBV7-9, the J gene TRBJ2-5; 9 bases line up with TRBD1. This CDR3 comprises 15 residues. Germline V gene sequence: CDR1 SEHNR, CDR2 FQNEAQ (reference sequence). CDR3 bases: TGTTCCAGCAGCTTAGGGACAGGGAGGGGCGAGACCCAGTACTTC. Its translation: CSSSLGTGRGETQYF.

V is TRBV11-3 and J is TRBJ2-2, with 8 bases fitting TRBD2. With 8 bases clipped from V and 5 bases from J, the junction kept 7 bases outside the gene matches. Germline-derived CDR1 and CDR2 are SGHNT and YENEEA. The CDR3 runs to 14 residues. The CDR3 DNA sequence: TGTGCCAGCGCCCGGGGGGGCCGTACCGGGGAGCTGTTTTTT. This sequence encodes CASARGGRTGELFF.

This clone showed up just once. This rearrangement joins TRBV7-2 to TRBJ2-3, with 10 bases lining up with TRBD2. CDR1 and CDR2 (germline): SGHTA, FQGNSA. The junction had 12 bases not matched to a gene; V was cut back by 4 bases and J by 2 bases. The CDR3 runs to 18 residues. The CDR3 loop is CASSSPRGSGGYTDTQYF. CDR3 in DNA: TGTGCCAGCAGCTCCCCCCGGGGTAGCGGGGGGTACACAGATACGCAGTATTTT.

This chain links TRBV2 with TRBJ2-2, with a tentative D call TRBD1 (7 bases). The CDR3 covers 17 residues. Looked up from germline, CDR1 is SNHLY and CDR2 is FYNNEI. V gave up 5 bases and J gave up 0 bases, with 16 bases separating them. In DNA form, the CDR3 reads TGTGCCAGCAGTACCGGAGGGGGCAGCGCGAACACCGGGGAGCTGTTTTTT. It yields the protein CASSTGGGSANTGELFF.

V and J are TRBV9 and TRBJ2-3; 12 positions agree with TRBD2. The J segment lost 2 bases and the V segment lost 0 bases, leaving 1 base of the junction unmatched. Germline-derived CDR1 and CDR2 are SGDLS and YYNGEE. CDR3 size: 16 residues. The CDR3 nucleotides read TGTGCCAGCAGCGTAGGGACTAGCGGGACCACAGATACGCAGTATTTT. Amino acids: CASSVGTSGTTDTQYF.

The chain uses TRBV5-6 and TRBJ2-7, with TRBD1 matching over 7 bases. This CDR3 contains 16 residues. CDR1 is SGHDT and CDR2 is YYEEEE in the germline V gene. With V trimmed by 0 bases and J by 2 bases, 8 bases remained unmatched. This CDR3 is CASSLAEGAWAYEQYF. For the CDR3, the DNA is TGTGCCAGCAGCTTGGCTGAGGGGGCGTGGGCCTACGAGCAGTACTTC.

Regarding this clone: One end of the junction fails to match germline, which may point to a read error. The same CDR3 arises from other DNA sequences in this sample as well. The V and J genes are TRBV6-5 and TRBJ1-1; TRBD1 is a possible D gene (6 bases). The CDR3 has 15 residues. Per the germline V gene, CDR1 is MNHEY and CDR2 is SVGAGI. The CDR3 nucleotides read TGCGCCAGCAGTTACCGACAGGCGTGGAACACTGAAGCTTTCTTT. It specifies CASSYRQAWNTEAFF.

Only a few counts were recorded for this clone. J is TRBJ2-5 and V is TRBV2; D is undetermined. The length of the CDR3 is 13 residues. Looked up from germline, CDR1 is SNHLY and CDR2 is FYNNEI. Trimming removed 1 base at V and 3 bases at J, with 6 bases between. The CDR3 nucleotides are TGTGCCAGCAGTGAAGACAGAAAAGAGACCCAGTACTTC. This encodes CASSEDRKETQYF.

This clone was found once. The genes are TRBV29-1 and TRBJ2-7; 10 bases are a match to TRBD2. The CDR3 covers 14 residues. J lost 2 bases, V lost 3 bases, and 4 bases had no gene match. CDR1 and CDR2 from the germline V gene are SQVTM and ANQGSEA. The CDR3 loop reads CSVEDSGGPYEQYF. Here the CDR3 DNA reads TGCAGCGTTGAGGATAGCGGGGGGCCCTACGAGCAGTACTTC.

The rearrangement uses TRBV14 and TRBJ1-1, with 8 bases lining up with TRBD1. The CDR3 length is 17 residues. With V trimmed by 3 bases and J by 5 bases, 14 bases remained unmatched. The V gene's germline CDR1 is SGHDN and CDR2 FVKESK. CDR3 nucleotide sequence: TGTGCCAGCAGCCACCAAGCATTTACAGGGGGGGGGACTGAAGCTTTCTTT. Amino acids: CASSHQAFTGGGTEAFF.